A selection of T cell receptor beta chains follows, all from one sample in a study of blood T cell repertoires in COVID-19. Assay: immunoSEQ multiplex PCR; the TCRdb copy retains only in-frame clones and omits some. Here the sample spans about 240,000 clones, around 83% being singletons. Sequenced: peripheral blood. All receptors derive from a young woman with acute or convalescent COVID-19. CDR3s include the opening cysteine and the closing phenylalanine or tryptophan. The D gene is left open where the match is weak. The listing skips clone size in some rows; elsewhere it reads once, few, many or a size class.

J gene: TRBJ2-1; V gene: TRBV6-4; clone size: .; D gene: TRBD1; CDR3 protein: CASSRSGQQRDEQFF; CDR3 DNA: TGTGCCAGCAGTCGATCGGGACAGCAACGGGATGAGCAGTTCTTC
J gene: TRBJ1-1; V gene: TRBV20-1; clone size: few; D gene: TRBD1; CDR3 protein: CSASRGRVDTEAFF; CDR3 DNA: TGCAGTGCTAGTAGGGGGCGGGTTGACACTGAAGCTTTCTTT
J gene: TRBJ2-7; V gene: TRBV9; clone size: .; D gene: TRBD1; CDR3 protein: CASSASGGVSYEQYF; CDR3 DNA: TGTGCCAGCAGCGCATCAGGGGGAGTATCCTACGAGCAGTACTTC
J gene: TRBJ1-2; V gene: TRBV19; clone size: .; D gene: .; CDR3 protein: CASSIRRIETTGKYGYTF; CDR3 DNA: TGTGCCAGTAGTATACGAAGGATTGAAACCACGGGAAAATATGGCTACACCTTC
J gene: TRBJ2-2; V gene: TRBV7-3; clone size: .; D gene: .; CDR3 protein: CASSLNRDTGELFF; CDR3 DNA: TGTGCCAGCAGCCTAAACAGGGACACCGGGGAGCTGTTTTTT
J gene: TRBJ1-5; V gene: TRBV28; clone size: .; D gene: TRBD1; CDR3 protein: CASSSHDRGFNQPQHF; CDR3 DNA: TGTGCCAGCAGTTCCCACGACAGGGGTTTCAATCAGCCCCAGCATTTT
J gene: TRBJ1-5; V gene: TRBV5-8; clone size: .; D gene: .; CDR3 protein: CASSPGTISYQPQHF; CDR3 DNA: TGTGCCAGCAGCCCCGGAACGATTAGCTATCAGCCCCAGCATTTT
J gene: TRBJ2-2; V gene: TRBV7-2; clone size: few; D gene: TRBD2; CDR3 protein: CASSLVGGSGELFF; CDR3 DNA: TGTGCCAGCAGCTTAGTCGGCGGGAGTGGGGAGCTGTTTTTT
J gene: TRBJ1-2; V gene: TRBV2; clone size: .; D gene: .; CDR3 protein: CASVRYGYTF; CDR3 DNA: TGTGCCAGCGTGCGCTATGGCTACACCTTC
J gene: TRBJ2-1; V gene: TRBV13; clone size: .; D gene: .; CDR3 protein: CASSGRNYNEQFF; CDR3 DNA: TGTGCCAGCAGCGGGAGGAACTACAATGAGCAGTTCTTC
J gene: TRBJ2-7; V gene: TRBV4-2; clone size: .; D gene: .; CDR3 protein: CASSQSGQPAYEQYF; CDR3 DNA: TGTGCCAGCAGCCAATCTGGACAGCCTGCCTACGAGCAGTACTTC
J gene: TRBJ1-2; V gene: TRBV13; clone size: .; D gene: .; CDR3 protein: CASSSPPTGGYGYTF; CDR3 DNA: TGTGCCAGCAGCTCGCCTCCGACAGGAGGTTATGGCTACACCTTC
J gene: TRBJ2-3; V gene: TRBV15; clone size: .; D gene: TRBD2; CDR3 protein: CATSGWTSGRGLLADTQYF; CDR3 DNA: TGTGCCACCAGCGGTTGGACTAGCGGGAGAGGCTTGTTGGCAGATACGCAGTATTTT
J gene: TRBJ1-4; V gene: TRBV14; clone size: few; D gene: .; CDR3 protein: CASSQEGRVSEKLFF; CDR3 DNA: TGTGCCAGCAGCCAAGAGGGCAGGGTTTCCGAAAAACTGTTTTTT
J gene: TRBJ2-3; V gene: TRBV18; clone size: .; D gene: TRBD1; CDR3 protein: CASSPPTGALYTDTQYF; CDR3 DNA: TGTGCCAGCTCACCACCGACAGGGGCGCTGTACACAGATACGCAGTATTTT
J gene: TRBJ2-7; V gene: TRBV28; clone size: .; D gene: TRBD2; CDR3 protein: CASSPTGGISYEQYF; CDR3 DNA: TGTGCCAGCAGTCCGACGGGGGGGATCTCCTACGAGCAGTACTTC
J gene: TRBJ2-2; V gene: TRBV30; clone size: .; D gene: .; CDR3 protein: CAWRLTNRKGGELFF; CDR3 DNA: TGTGCCTGGAGACTGACTAATCGGAAGGGCGGGGAGCTGTTTTTT
J gene: TRBJ1-6; V gene: TRBV9; clone size: .; D gene: TRBD1; CDR3 protein: CASSPEGQGSYNSPLHF; CDR3 DNA: TGTGCCAGCAGCCCCGAGGGACAGGGCTCCTATAATTCACCCCTCCACTTT
J gene: TRBJ2-5; V gene: TRBV11-2; clone size: .; D gene: TRBD1; CDR3 protein: CASSLGDRGRETQYF; CDR3 DNA: TGTGCCAGCAGCTTAGGGGACAGGGGTAGGGAGACCCAGTACTTC
J gene: TRBJ2-3; V gene: TRBV24-1; clone size: .; D gene: TRBD2; CDR3 protein: CATSQTSDTDTQYF; CDR3 DNA: TGTGCCACCAGCCAGACTAGCGACACAGATACGCAGTATTTT
J gene: TRBJ2-4; V gene: TRBV7-2; clone size: .; D gene: TRBD1; CDR3 protein: CASSTGGAKNIQYF; CDR3 DNA: TGTGCCAGCAGCACAGGGGGCGCCAAAAACATTCAGTACTTC
J gene: TRBJ1-5; V gene: TRBV2; clone size: few; D gene: .; CDR3 protein: CASRRDSNQPQHF; CDR3 DNA: TGTGCCAGCCGGAGGGATAGCAATCAGCCCCAGCATTTT
J gene: TRBJ2-2; V gene: TRBV7-2; clone size: .; D gene: .; CDR3 protein: CASSLVTNTGELFF; CDR3 DNA: TGTGCCAGCAGCTTAGTCACGAACACCGGGGAGCTGTTTTTT
J gene: TRBJ2-1; V gene: TRBV29-1; clone size: .; D gene: .; CDR3 protein: CSVRLVGGPSYNEQFF; CDR3 DNA: TGCAGCGTTCGGTTAGTCGGCGGTCCCTCCTACAATGAGCAGTTCTTC
J gene: TRBJ2-5; V gene: TRBV19; clone size: once; D gene: TRBD2; CDR3 protein: CASSRTSGRETQYF; CDR3 DNA: TGTGCCAGTAGCAGGACTAGCGGGAGGGAGACCCAGTACTTC
J gene: TRBJ1-2; V gene: TRBV12-1; clone size: .; D gene: .; CDR3 protein: CASSFPLLGYTF; CDR3 DNA: TGTGCCAGCAGCTTCCCCCTATTGGGCTACACCTTC
J gene: TRBJ1-1; V gene: TRBV5-1; clone size: .; D gene: .; CDR3 protein: CASSFSGDTEAFF; CDR3 DNA: TGCGCCAGCAGCTTTTCGGGGGACACTGAAGCTTTCTTT
J gene: TRBJ1-5; V gene: TRBV19; clone size: .; D gene: .; CDR3 protein: CASSPPDQPQHF; CDR3 DNA: TGTGCCAGTAGCCCCCCGGATCAGCCCCAGCATTTT
J gene: TRBJ1-1; V gene: TRBV7-2; clone size: .; D gene: .; CDR3 protein: CASSLAGQLNTEAFF; CDR3 DNA: TGTGCCAGCAGCTTAGCTGGGCAGCTGAACACTGAAGCTTTCTTT
J gene: TRBJ1-6; V gene: TRBV5-4; clone size: .; D gene: .; CDR3 protein: CASSDWTGIGNSPLHF; CDR3 DNA: TGTGCCAGCAGCGACTGGACGGGGATCGGGAATTCACCCCTCCACTTT
J gene: TRBJ2-2; V gene: TRBV14; clone size: .; D gene: .; CDR3 protein: CASSLGLPSPGELFF; CDR3 DNA: TGTGCCAGCAGCCTGGGACTCCCCTCGCCCGGGGAGCTGTTTTTT
J gene: TRBJ1-1; V gene: TRBV6-2/TRBV6-3; clone size: once; D gene: TRBD1; CDR3 protein: CASSDTGTVNTEAFF; CDR3 DNA: TGTGCCAGCAGTGACACCGGGACAGTGAACACTGAAGCTTTCTTT
J gene: TRBJ1-6; V gene: TRBV15; clone size: .; D gene: .; CDR3 protein: CATSRTVINSPLHF; CDR3 DNA: TGTGCCACCAGCAGGACAGTCATCAATTCACCCCTCCACTTT
J gene: TRBJ1-5; V gene: TRBV6-6; clone size: .; D gene: .; CDR3 protein: CASSYGHSNQPQHF; CDR3 DNA: TGTGCCAGCAGTTACGGACACAGCAATCAGCCCCAGCATTTT
J gene: TRBJ2-7; V gene: TRBV6-6; clone size: once; D gene: TRBD1; CDR3 protein: CASSYSTGLTYEQYF; CDR3 DNA: TGTGCCAGCAGTTACTCGACAGGGTTAACCTACGAGCAGTACTTC
J gene: TRBJ2-1; V gene: TRBV27; clone size: .; D gene: TRBD2; CDR3 protein: CASRLAGGPGTEQFF; CDR3 DNA: TGTGCCAGCAGACTAGCGGGAGGCCCCGGGACTGAGCAGTTCTTC
J gene: TRBJ1-4; V gene: TRBV13; clone size: .; D gene: .; CDR3 protein: CASSLRTVREKLFF; CDR3 DNA: TGTGCCAGCAGCTTACGGACAGTTCGGGAAAAACTGTTTTTT
J gene: TRBJ1-4; V gene: TRBV20-1; clone size: .; D gene: .; CDR3 protein: CSAGTLEKLFF; CDR3 DNA: TGCAGTGCTGGGACACTCGAAAAACTGTTTTTT
J gene: TRBJ2-7; V gene: TRBV4-1; clone size: once; D gene: TRBD1; CDR3 protein: CASSQPDRGRLEQYF; CDR3 DNA: TGCGCCAGCAGCCAGCCTGACAGGGGGCGCCTCGAGCAGTACTTC
J gene: TRBJ2-5; V gene: TRBV28; clone size: .; D gene: TRBD1; CDR3 protein: CASSKRPSDRDGETQYF; CDR3 DNA: TGTGCCAGCAGTAAAAGGCCCTCGGACAGGGATGGAGAGACCCAGTACTTC
J gene: TRBJ1-2; V gene: TRBV27; clone size: .; D gene: .; CDR3 protein: CASSLGFNYGYTF; CDR3 DNA: TGTGCCAGCAGTTTGGGCTTTAACTATGGCTACACCTTC
J gene: TRBJ2-7; V gene: TRBV15; clone size: many; D gene: TRBD2; CDR3 protein: CATSEGLAENFAQYF; CDR3 DNA: TGTGCCACCAGCGAAGGACTAGCGGAGAACTTCGCGCAGTACTTC
J gene: TRBJ2-1; V gene: TRBV21-1; clone size: .; D gene: .; CDR3 protein: CASSKEVRAGYNEQFF; CDR3 DNA: TGTGCCAGCAGCAAAGAAGTGAGGGCAGGATACAATGAGCAGTTCTTC
J gene: TRBJ2-7; V gene: TRBV4-1; clone size: .; D gene: .; CDR3 protein: CASSQADSPNYEQYF; CDR3 DNA: TGCGCCAGCAGCCAAGCGGACAGCCCCAACTACGAGCAGTACTTC
J gene: TRBJ2-5; V gene: TRBV2; clone size: .; D gene: TRBD2; CDR3 protein: CASSEASGRQETQYF; CDR3 DNA: TGTGCCAGCAGTGAGGCTAGCGGACGCCAAGAGACCCAGTACTTC
J gene: TRBJ2-7; V gene: TRBV13; clone size: .; D gene: TRBD1; CDR3 protein: CASSFGTGKTYEQYF; CDR3 DNA: TGTGCCAGCAGCTTTGGGACAGGGAAGACCTACGAGCAGTACTTC
J gene: TRBJ2-2; V gene: TRBV7-8; clone size: .; D gene: TRBD2; CDR3 protein: CASSARGDLTGELFF; CDR3 DNA: TGTGCCAGCAGCGCGCGGGGGGATTTAACCGGGGAGCTGTTTTTT
J gene: TRBJ1-4; V gene: TRBV3-1/TRBV3-2; clone size: .; D gene: .; CDR3 protein: CASSQDFVSGGNNEKLFF; CDR3 DNA: TGTGCCAGCAGCCAAGATTTCGTGTCGGGGGGAAATAATGAAAAACTGTTTTTT
J gene: TRBJ1-4; V gene: TRBV18; clone size: .; D gene: TRBD1; CDR3 protein: CASSPDRGSEKLFF; CDR3 DNA: TGTGCCAGCTCACCGGACAGGGGTAGTGAAAAACTGTTTTTT
J gene: TRBJ1-3; V gene: TRBV7-2; clone size: .; D gene: TRBD1; CDR3 protein: CASSLEAGGFGNTIYF; CDR3 DNA: TGTGCCAGCAGCTTAGAGGCAGGGGGCTTTGGAAACACCATATATTTT